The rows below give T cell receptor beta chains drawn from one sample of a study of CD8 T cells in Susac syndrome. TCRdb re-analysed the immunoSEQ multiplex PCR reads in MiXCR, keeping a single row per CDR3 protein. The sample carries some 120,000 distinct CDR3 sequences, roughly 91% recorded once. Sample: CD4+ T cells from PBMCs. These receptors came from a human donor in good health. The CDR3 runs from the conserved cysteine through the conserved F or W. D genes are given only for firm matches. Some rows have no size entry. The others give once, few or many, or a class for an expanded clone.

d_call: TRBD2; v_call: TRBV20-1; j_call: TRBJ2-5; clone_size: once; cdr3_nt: TGCAGTTCCACCCCTGCGGGGGGTCAAGAGACCCAGTACTTC; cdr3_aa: CSSTPAGGQETQYF
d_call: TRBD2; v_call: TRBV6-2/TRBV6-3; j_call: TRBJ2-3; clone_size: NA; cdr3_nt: TGTGCCAGCAGCCACGGCGGGGGTCAGTATTTT; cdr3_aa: CASSHGGGQYF
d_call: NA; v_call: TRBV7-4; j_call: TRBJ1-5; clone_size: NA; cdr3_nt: TGTGCCAGCAGCTTCGGTGGATTTGAAGATAGAAATCAGCCCCAGCATTTT; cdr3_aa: CASSFGGFEDRNQPQHF
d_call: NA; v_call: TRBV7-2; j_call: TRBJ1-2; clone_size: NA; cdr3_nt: TGTGCCAGCAGCTTAGAAGTAGGAGGCTACACCTTC; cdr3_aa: CASSLEVGGYTF
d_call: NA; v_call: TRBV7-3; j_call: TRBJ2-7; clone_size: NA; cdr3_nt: TGTGCCAGCAGCCCCCCCGCGGACTACGAGCAGTACTTC; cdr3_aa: CASSPPADYEQYF
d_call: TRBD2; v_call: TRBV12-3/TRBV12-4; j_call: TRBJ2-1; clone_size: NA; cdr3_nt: TGTGCCAGCAGTTTTCTAGCGGGGTGGGTTGAGCAGTTCTTC; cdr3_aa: CASSFLAGWVEQFF
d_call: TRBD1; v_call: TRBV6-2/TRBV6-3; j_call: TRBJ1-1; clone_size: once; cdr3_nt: TGTGCCAGCAGTTACGCGACGACAGGGGTCATGAACACTGAAGCTTTCTTT; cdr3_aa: CASSYATTGVMNTEAFF
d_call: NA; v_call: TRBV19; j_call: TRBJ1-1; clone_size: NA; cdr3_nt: TGTGCCAGTAGTCCGTACGACAGAGTGAACACTGAAGCTTTCTTT; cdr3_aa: CASSPYDRVNTEAFF
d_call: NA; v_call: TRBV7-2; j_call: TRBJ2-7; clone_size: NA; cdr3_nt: TGTGCCAGCAGCTTACCGGGACGACGGCCGATATTC; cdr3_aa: CASSLPGRRPIF
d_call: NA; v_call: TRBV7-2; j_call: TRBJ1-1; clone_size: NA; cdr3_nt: TGTGCCAGCAGGCCCTGGGGGGGCGCGGAGACTGAAGCTTTCTTT; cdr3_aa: CASRPWGGAETEAFF
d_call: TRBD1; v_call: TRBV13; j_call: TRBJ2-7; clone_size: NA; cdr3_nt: TGTGCCAGCAGCCCGACCGGGACAGGGATCATCTACGAGCAGTACTTC; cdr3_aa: CASSPTGTGIIYEQYF
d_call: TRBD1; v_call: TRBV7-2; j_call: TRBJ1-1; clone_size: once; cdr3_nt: TGTGCCAGCAGCAGGGACAGGGGGATTGAAGCTTTCTTT; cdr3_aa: CASSRDRGIEAFF
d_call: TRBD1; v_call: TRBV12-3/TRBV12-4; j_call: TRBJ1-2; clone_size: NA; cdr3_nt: TGTGCCAGCAGTTTATCGGACAGGGGTAATGGCTACACCTTC; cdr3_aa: CASSLSDRGNGYTF
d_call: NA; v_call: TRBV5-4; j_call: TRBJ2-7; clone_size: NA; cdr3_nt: TGTGCCAGCAGCTCGGGCGGCTTCGAGCAGTACTTC; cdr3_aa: CASSSGGFEQYF
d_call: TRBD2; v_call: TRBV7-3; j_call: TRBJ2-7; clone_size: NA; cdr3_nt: TGTGCCAGCAGCCCGACTAGCGGTACCTACGAGCAGTACTTC; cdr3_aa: CASSPTSGTYEQYF
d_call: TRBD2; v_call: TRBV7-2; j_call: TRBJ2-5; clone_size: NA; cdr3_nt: TGTGCCAGCAGCTCGCGGGGACTAGCGGGGGGCCGGACCCAGTACTTC; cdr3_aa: CASSSRGLAGGRTQYF
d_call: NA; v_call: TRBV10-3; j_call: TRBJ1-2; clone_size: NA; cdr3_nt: TGTGCCATCAGGCAGGGGACCTCTACCTATGGCTACACCTTC; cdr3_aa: CAIRQGTSTYGYTF
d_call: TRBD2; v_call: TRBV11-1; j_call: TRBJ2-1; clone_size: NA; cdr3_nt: TGTGCCAGCAGCTTAGATGTCCCGACTAGCGGGCCGATCTACTCCTACAATGAGCAGTTCTTC; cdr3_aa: CASSLDVPTSGPIYSYNEQFF
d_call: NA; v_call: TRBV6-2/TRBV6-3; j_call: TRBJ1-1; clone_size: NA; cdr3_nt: TGTGCCAGCAGTTCCCGAATACTAGGGACTGAAGCTTTCTTT; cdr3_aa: CASSSRILGTEAFF
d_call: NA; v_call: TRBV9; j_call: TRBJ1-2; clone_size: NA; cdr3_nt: TGTGCCAGCAGCGTAGGAAACTATGGCTACACCTTC; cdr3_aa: CASSVGNYGYTF